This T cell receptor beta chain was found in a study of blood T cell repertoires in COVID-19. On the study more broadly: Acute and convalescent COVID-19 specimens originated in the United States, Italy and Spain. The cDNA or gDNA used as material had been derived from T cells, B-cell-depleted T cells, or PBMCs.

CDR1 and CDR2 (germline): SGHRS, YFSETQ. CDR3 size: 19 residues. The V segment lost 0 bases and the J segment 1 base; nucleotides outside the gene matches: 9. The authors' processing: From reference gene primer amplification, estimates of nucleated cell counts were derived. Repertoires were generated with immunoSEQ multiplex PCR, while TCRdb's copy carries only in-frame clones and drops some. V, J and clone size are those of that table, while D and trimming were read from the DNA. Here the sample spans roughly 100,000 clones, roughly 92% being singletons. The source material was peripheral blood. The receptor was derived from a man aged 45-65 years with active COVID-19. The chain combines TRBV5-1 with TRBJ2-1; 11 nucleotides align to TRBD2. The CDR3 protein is CASSLGAGRLAGSYNEQFF. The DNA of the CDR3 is TGCGCCAGCAGCTTGGGAGCGGGGCGACTAGCGGGGTCCTACAATGAGCAGTTCTTC.